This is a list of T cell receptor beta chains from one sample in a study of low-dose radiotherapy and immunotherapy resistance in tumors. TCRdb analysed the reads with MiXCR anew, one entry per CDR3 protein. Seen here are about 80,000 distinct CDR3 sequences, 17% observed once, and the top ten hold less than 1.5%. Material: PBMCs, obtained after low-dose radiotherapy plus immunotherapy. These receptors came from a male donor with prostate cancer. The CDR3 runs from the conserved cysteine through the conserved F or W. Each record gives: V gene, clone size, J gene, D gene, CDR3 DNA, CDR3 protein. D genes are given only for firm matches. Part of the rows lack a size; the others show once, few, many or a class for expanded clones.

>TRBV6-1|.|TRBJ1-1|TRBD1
TGTGCCAGTCCGACAGGGGAGAGCACTGAAGCTTTCTTT
CASPTGESTEAFF
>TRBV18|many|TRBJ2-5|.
TGTGCCAGCTCACCACCGAATAGCGGCGGGGAGACCCAGTACTTC
CASSPPNSGGETQYF
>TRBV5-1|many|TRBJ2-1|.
TGCGCCAGCAGCTTGGACAGGAGCAACAATGAGCAGTTCTTC
CASSLDRSNNEQFF
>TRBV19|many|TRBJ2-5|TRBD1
TGTGCCAGTAGCTCGGGACAGGGGTTGGAGACCCAGTACTTC
CASSSGQGLETQYF
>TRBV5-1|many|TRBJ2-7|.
TGCGCCAGCAGCTTGGGGACTGGAGAATACGAGCAGTACTTC
CASSLGTGEYEQYF
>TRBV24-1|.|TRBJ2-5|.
TGTGCCACCAGTGATCGTCTCGGAGCACAAGAGACCCAGTACTTC
CATSDRLGAQETQYF
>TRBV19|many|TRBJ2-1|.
TGTGCCAGTAGTATACCCCAAACACGACAGGGCGGGGGATTAAAGAGCTCCTACAATGAGCAGTTCTTC
CASSIPQTRQGGGLKSSYNEQFF
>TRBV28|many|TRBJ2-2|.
TGTGCCAGCAGTCCAGCAGCAGCGAACACCGGGGAGCTGTTTTTT
CASSPAAANTGELFF
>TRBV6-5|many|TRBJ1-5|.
TGTGCCAGCAGAAGGACAGCAAATCAGCCCCAGCATTTT
CASRRTANQPQHF
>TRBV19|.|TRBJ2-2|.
TGTGCCAGTAGTATTAGGCCGAACACCGGGGAGCTGTTTTTT
CASSIRPNTGELFF
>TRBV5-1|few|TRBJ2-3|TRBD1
TGCGCCAGCAGACAGTCGACAGGGACAGATACGCAGTATTTT
CASRQSTGTDTQYF
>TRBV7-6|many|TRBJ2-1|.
TGTGCCAGCAGCTTAATTACAGGATCCCGGGGCTCCTACAATGAGCAGTTCTTC
CASSLITGSRGSYNEQFF
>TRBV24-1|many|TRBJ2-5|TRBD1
TGTGCCACCAGTGATTCGGACAGGGCAGAAGAGACCCAGTACTTC
CATSDSDRAEETQYF
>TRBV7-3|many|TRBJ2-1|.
TGTGCCAGCAGTTTCCTCCGGGACGACAATGAGCAGTTCTTC
CASSFLRDDNEQFF
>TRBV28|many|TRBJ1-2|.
TGTGCCAGCATCGAGGCGGACTATGGCTACACCTTC
CASIEADYGYTF
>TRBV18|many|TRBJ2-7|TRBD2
TGTGCCAGCTCACCAAGCGGGAGCCTAGCGGGACTCTACGAGCAGTACTTC
CASSPSGSLAGLYEQYF
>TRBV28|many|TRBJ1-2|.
TGTGCCAGCAGCCGAAGGGGGGCAGGACGCGGCTACACCTTC
CASSRRGAGRGYTF
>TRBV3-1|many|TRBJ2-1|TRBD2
TGTGCCAGCAGGCCCCTGTTTAGCGGGAGCTCCCATGAGCAGTTCTTC
CASRPLFSGSSHEQFF
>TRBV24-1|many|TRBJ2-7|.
TGTGCCACCAGTGACAGCAGCTCCTACGAGCAGTACTTC
CATSDSSSYEQYF
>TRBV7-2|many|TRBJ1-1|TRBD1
TGTGCCAGCAGCCCTCGACAGGGAGTCACTGAAGCTTTCTTT
CASSPRQGVTEAFF
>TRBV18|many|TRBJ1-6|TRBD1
TGTGCCAGCCAAGCAGGGGGAAATAATTCACCCCTCCACTTT
CASQAGGNNSPLHF
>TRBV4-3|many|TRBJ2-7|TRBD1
TGCGCCAGCAGCCAAGGTGACAGGGGCGAGCAGTACTTC
CASSQGDRGEQYF